The 20 T cell receptor beta chains below were found in one sample sequenced in a study of T cells in Graves' hyperthyroidism and ophthalmopathy. It was RNA transcripts that yielded the amplified TCR beta CDR3 regions. A first-round RT-PCR of the TCR CDR3 used the HTBI primer set. Each CDR3 protein is one row after TCRdb ran MiXCR on the multiplex PCR reads. The repertoire has about 360,000 distinct CDR3 sequences, less than 20% of them found once; the top ten carry 25% to 35%. Sequenced: blood. The receptors derive from a woman in her late teens or twenties with Graves' hyperthyroidism that later progressed to Graves' ophthalmopathy.

This clonotype was counted a few times. The chain is built from TRBV6-2 or TRBV6-3 and TRBJ2-4, with TRBD2 matching 7 bases. Germline assignment: CDR1 MNHEY and CDR2 SVGEGT. V dropped 2 bases and J dropped 2; count of bases not matched to a gene: 3. There are 15 residues in the CDR3. Written as DNA, the CDR3 is TGTGCCAGCAGTTACCCCGGGACTACCAAAAACATTCAGTACTTC. Its protein is CASSYPGTTKNIQYF.

The CDR3 sequence is CASSSPGDDWSHGTQYF. The CDR3 coding sequence is TGCGCCAGCAGCTCGCCCGGAGATGACTGGTCCCATGGCACCCAGTACTTC. The V and J genes are TRBV5-1 and TRBJ2-5, with no clear D. Germline V gives CDR1 SGHRS, CDR2 YFSETQ. V was trimmed by 3 bases and J by 8 bases, leaving 26 bases between them. This CDR3 is 17 amino acids long.

J is TRBJ2-7 and V is TRBV19; D call uncertain. The CDR3 runs 13 residues. CDR1 is LNHDA and CDR2 is SQIVND in the germline V gene (reference sequence). Deletions cut 4 bases from V and 4 bases from J, with 11 bases between. The CDR3: CASSSRTGYEQYF. CDR3 nucleotide sequence: TGTGCCAGTAGTAGCCGCACCGGGTACGAGCAGTACTTC.

This clonotype has ten or more counts. This chain links TRBV30 with TRBJ2-1, with no clear D. The CDR3 consists of 13 residues. CDR1 is GTSNPN and CDR2 is SVGIG in the germline V gene (reference sequence). The V and J ends lost 0 bases and 5 bases respectively, with 8 bases between them. The DNA of the CDR3 is TGTGCCTGGAGTGTACTGCCGAACAATGAGCAGTTCTTC. It specifies CAWSVLPNNEQFF.

This clonotype was detected many times. The chain combines TRBV6-1 with TRBJ1-6; 11 bases line up with TRBD1. Germline assignment: CDR1 MNHNS and CDR2 SASEGT. The CDR3 covers 15 residues. V was clipped by 5 bases and J by 8 bases; unmatched bases: 5. CDR3 coding DNA: TGTGCCAGCAGTTACGGACAGGGGGCTTATTCACCCCTCCACTTT. This sequence encodes CASSYGQGAYSPLHF.

The chain employs TRBV29-1 and TRBJ2-7; D may be TRBD1 or TRBD2 (5 bases each). The ends were cut back, 7 bases at V and 3 bases at J, with 13 bases in the middle. Germline V gene data show CDR1 as SQVTM and CDR2 as ANQGSEA. The CDR3 has 12 residues. CDR3 bases: TGCAGCGCTGTATGGGACGGCTACGAGCAGTACTTC. Residues: CSAVWDGYEQYF.

This clonotype occurred many times. V gene TRBV3-1 combines with J gene TRBJ2-1; D unresolved. Germline V gene lookup returns CDR1 LGHDT and CDR2 YNNKEL (reference sequence). The CDR3 consists of 13 residues. Trimming shortened V by 1 base and J by 10 bases, and 11 bases separated the two germline ends. As DNA, the CDR3 is TGTGCCAGCAGCCAAGCCCTCGGCGGAGAGCAGTTCTTC. This encodes CASSQALGGEQFF.

This clonotype was seen many times. J is TRBJ1-2 and V is TRBV27; D is perhaps TRBD1 (6 bases). Trimming cost V 2 bases and J 6 bases, with 10 bases left between them. Germline lookup yields CDR1 MNHEY and CDR2 SMNVEV (reference sequence). The CDR3 is made up of 13 amino acids. Here the CDR3 reads CASSLVQGHGYTF. CDR3 coding DNA: TGTGCCAGCAGTTTAGTACAGGGACATGGCTACACCTTC.

Worth noting for this clonotype: Relative to the germline gene, one junction end is altered; a read error may explain this. The chain is built from TRBV20-1 and TRBJ1-6; D remains unclear. This CDR3 region has 12 residues. Germline CDR1 DFQATT, CDR2 SNEGSKA (reference sequence). CDR3: CSAYSNNSPLRF. The CDR3 DNA is TGCAGTGCCTACTCGAACAATTCACCCCTCCGCTTT.

The sample holds a few counts of this clonotype. This sequence joins TRBV7-2 and TRBJ2-1; no firm D call. This CDR3 spans 15 amino acids. The germline V gene encodes CDR1 SGHTA and CDR2 FQGNSA. The germline V and J ends were trimmed by 8 bases and 7 bases, with 21 bases remaining between them. The CDR3, as DNA: TGTGCCAGCGGTACAGAATGCCAGGTTTGTAATGAGCAGTTCTTC. Its protein is CASGTECQVCNEQFF.

Ten or more counts support this clonotype. This chain links TRBV6-2 or TRBV6-3 with TRBJ2-7; D remains unclear. The CDR3 spans 13 residues. V gave up 5 bases and J gave up 0 bases, with 8 bases separating them. The germline V gene encodes CDR1 MNHEY and CDR2 SVGEGT. The CDR3 DNA reads TGTGCCAGCAGTCCGGTCCTCTCCTACGAGCAGTACTTC. It specifies CASSPVLSYEQYF.

This clonotype was seen a handful of times. The chain uses TRBV4-3 and TRBJ2-7; TRBD2 agrees at 11 bases. V lost 1 base to trimming and J lost 5 bases; unmatched junction nucleotides: 4. The CDR3 has 15 amino acids. Germline V gene sequence: CDR1 LGHNA, CDR2 YSLEER. CDR3 DNA sequence: TGCGCCAGCAGCCAAGGGCCACTAGCGGGAGACGAGCAGTACTTC. Its protein is CASSQGPLAGDEQYF.

This clonotype has at least ten counts. The V gene is TRBV6-1, the J gene TRBJ1-5; D gene ambiguous. The germline V gene encodes CDR1 MNHNS and CDR2 SASEGT. The CDR3 is 16 amino acids. The ends were cut back, 5 bases at V and 1 base at J, with 15 bases in the middle. This chain's CDR3 is CASSSKEVWSNQPQHF. CDR3 DNA: TGTGCCAGCAGTTCAAAGGAGGTTTGGAGCAATCAGCCCCAGCATTTT.

The genes are TRBV4-3 and TRBJ2-3, with TRBD2 identical over 11 bases. The CDR3 has 19 amino acids. The V gene's germline CDR1 is LGHNA and CDR2 YSLEER. V trimming: 3 bases; J trimming: 4 bases; junction bases outside the gene matches: 15. Here the CDR3 DNA reads TGCGCCAGCAGCCAGTACGGGACTAGCGGCACTCCAGTAGCAGATACGCAGTATTTT. Translating gives CASSQYGTSGTPVADTQYF.

There are a few counts of this clonotype. This chain uses TRBV24-1 with TRBJ2-5, with D possibly being TRBD1 or TRBD2 (6 bases each). In germline, CDR1 is KGHDR, CDR2 SFDVKD. The CDR3 length is 14 residues. V lost 8 bases and J 3 bases, leaving 15 bases between the germline ends. This CDR3 reads CATKGGVYEETQYF. The CDR3, as DNA: TGTGCCACCAAGGGGGGTGTATATGAAGAGACCCAGTACTTC.

V usage is TRBV28 and J usage is TRBJ2-1; 11 nucleotides match TRBD2. With 6 bases clipped from V and 10 bases from J, the junction kept 23 bases outside the gene matches. The CDR3 runs 19 residues. CDR1 is MDHEN and CDR2 is SYDVKM in the germline V gene. This chain's CDR3 is CASSLTKTRLAGGIEEQFF. The CDR3 DNA is TGTGCCAGCAGCCTCACCAAGACACGTCTAGCGGGAGGTATAGAGGAGCAGTTCTTC.

This clonotype was observed at least ten times. The chain recombines TRBV12-3 or TRBV12-4 with TRBJ2-3; D is uncertain. There are 14 residues in the CDR3. Trimming removed 8 bases at V and 4 bases at J, with 16 bases between. The CDR3: CASRRSGSSDTQYF. The CDR3 DNA reads TGTGCCAGCCGCAGGTCGGGTTCCTCAGATACGCAGTATTTT.

The rearrangement joins TRBV6-2 or TRBV6-3 to TRBJ2-7; no reliable D call. CDR3 length equals 12 residues. Germline V gene lookup returns CDR1 MNHEY and CDR2 SVGEGT. V lost 6 bases, J lost 6 bases, and 12 bases lay in between. The CDR3 loop is CASRVQPGEQYF. CDR3 DNA: TGTGCCAGCAGGGTCCAGCCCGGCGAGCAGTACTTC.

V gene TRBV7-2 combines with J gene TRBJ2-1; D remains ambiguous. Trimming shortened V by 7 bases and J by 3 bases, and 13 bases separated the two germline ends. CDR1 SGHTA and CDR2 FQGNSA come from the germline V gene. The CDR3 is 14 amino acids. CDR3 coding DNA: TGTGCCAGCAACGATCATTCCTACTACAATGAGCAGTTCTTC. Translation: CASNDHSYYNEQFF.

This clonotype was counted between two and nine times. The J gene is TRBJ2-2, the V gene TRBV5-1; D gene unclear. The CDR3 consists of 15 residues. The V end lost 6 bases, the J end lost 4 bases, and 16 bases lay between the germline ends. Germline V gene lookup returns CDR1 SGHRS and CDR2 YFSETQ. CDR3 nucleotides: TGCGCCAGCACCACTTTAGAGACAACCACCGGGGAGCTGTTTTTT. It is translated as CASTTLETTTGELFF.